This TCR beta chain was documented in a study of blood T cell repertoires in COVID-19. Study summary: Spain, Italy and the United States supplied samples that represented acute and convalescent COVID-19.

V was cut by 6 bases and J by 6 bases, with 9 bases left in between. Germline V gives CDR1 LGHDT, CDR2 YNNKEL (reference sequence). This CDR3 spans 11 amino acids. Using immunoSEQ multiplex PCR, the repertoire was profiled, and TCRdb retains in-frame clones only, with some absent. The sample includes about 57,000 clones, almost 85% of them seen just once. V is TRBV3-1 (or the pseudogene TRBV3-2) and J is TRBJ2-7, with TRBD1 as a possible D gene (6 bases). The TCR sequence derives from a woman older than 75 with acute or convalescent COVID-19. The sequenced sample was peripheral blood. The CDR3 bases are TGTGCCAGCAGACGAGGGGGCGAGCAGTACTTC. Its protein product is CASRRGGEQYF.